This is a list of T cell receptor beta chains from one sample in a study of cytomegalovirus exposure and HLA in healthy donors. Profiling relied on immunoSEQ multiplex PCR, and the TCRdb table lists in-frame clones only, not all of them. This table has 200,000 to 250,000 clones, 70% to 80% appearing once. Source material: PBMCs. Source of these receptors: a woman aged 55-69 years in good health and CMV-seropositive. Both conserved end residues are part of each CDR3. Each record gives: J gene, clone size, D gene, V gene, CDR3 DNA, CDR3 protein. The D gene is left open where the match is weak. Only some rows state a clone size, as once, few, many or a class for expanded clones.

j_gene: TRBJ2-7
abundance: -
d_gene: TRBD2
v_gene: TRBV7-9
CDR3nt: TGTGCCAGCAGCTTAGCTTCCGGACTAGCGGGAGTCTACGAGCAGTACTTC
CDR3aa: CASSLASGLAGVYEQYF

j_gene: TRBJ1-5
abundance: -
d_gene: -
v_gene: TRBV28
CDR3nt: TGTGCCACCTGCTATAGCAATCAGCCCCAGCATTTT
CDR3aa: CATCYSNQPQHF

j_gene: TRBJ1-5
abundance: -
d_gene: -
v_gene: TRBV6-4
CDR3nt: TGTGCCAGCGCCCCGACGGGGAATCAGCCCCAGCATTTT
CDR3aa: CASAPTGNQPQHF

j_gene: TRBJ2-2
abundance: -
d_gene: -
v_gene: TRBV10-3
CDR3nt: TGTGCCATCAGTGAGACAGCGAACACCGGGGAGCTGTTTTTT
CDR3aa: CAISETANTGELFF

j_gene: TRBJ2-2
abundance: -
d_gene: TRBD1
v_gene: TRBV2
CDR3nt: TGTGCCAGCAGGGCCCAAAACAGGGGTAACGGGGAGCTGTTTTTT
CDR3aa: CASRAQNRGNGELFF

j_gene: TRBJ2-7
abundance: -
d_gene: -
v_gene: TRBV5-1
CDR3nt: TGCGCCAGCAGCTTGTTGAGACGGGAAGTTGGCGAGCAGTACTTC
CDR3aa: CASSLLRREVGEQYF

j_gene: TRBJ1-5
abundance: once
d_gene: TRBD1
v_gene: TRBV5-6
CDR3nt: TGTGCCAGCAGCTTATCCGGGACAGGGGGACTGTATAGGGGTCAGCCCCAGCATTTT
CDR3aa: CASSLSGTGGLYRGQPQHF

j_gene: TRBJ2-1
abundance: -
d_gene: TRBD2
v_gene: TRBV18
CDR3nt: TGTGCCAGCTCAGATCAACTAGCGGGAGTTGAGAATGAGCAGTTCTTC
CDR3aa: CASSDQLAGVENEQFF

j_gene: TRBJ2-1
abundance: -
d_gene: -
v_gene: TRBV10-3
CDR3nt: TGTGCCATCAGTGAGTCAACAGTAACCTACAATGAGCAGTTCTTC
CDR3aa: CAISESTVTYNEQFF

j_gene: TRBJ2-3
abundance: -
d_gene: TRBD1
v_gene: TRBV5-1
CDR3nt: TGCGCCAGCAGCTTGGAGTATAGGACAGGTACGCAGTATTTT
CDR3aa: CASSLEYRTGTQYF

j_gene: TRBJ2-3
abundance: -
d_gene: -
v_gene: TRBV10-3
CDR3nt: TGTGCCATCAGTGAAGGGGGAGATACGCAGTATTTT
CDR3aa: CAISEGGDTQYF

j_gene: TRBJ2-2
abundance: -
d_gene: -
v_gene: TRBV18
CDR3nt: TGTGCCAGCTCCCCCGGCACCGGGGAGCTGTTTTTT
CDR3aa: CASSPGTGELFF

j_gene: TRBJ2-7
abundance: -
d_gene: -
v_gene: TRBV6-1
CDR3nt: TGTGCCAGCAAGGCCCGGACAGATTCATCCTACGAGCAGTACTTC
CDR3aa: CASKARTDSSYEQYF

j_gene: TRBJ2-1
abundance: -
d_gene: -
v_gene: TRBV29-1
CDR3nt: TGCAGCGTTGAAGAAAACAGCAATGAGCAGTTCTTC
CDR3aa: CSVEENSNEQFF

j_gene: TRBJ1-3
abundance: -
d_gene: -
v_gene: TRBV5-1
CDR3nt: TGCGCCAGCAGCTTGTCAAGCATCTCTGGAAACACCATATATTTT
CDR3aa: CASSLSSISGNTIYF

j_gene: TRBJ1-1
abundance: -
d_gene: TRBD1
v_gene: TRBV7-9
CDR3nt: TGTGCCAGCAGCTCGAGGGGGACAGGGTATGAAGCTTTCTTT
CDR3aa: CASSSRGTGYEAFF

j_gene: TRBJ1-6
abundance: few
d_gene: -
v_gene: TRBV6-6
CDR3nt: TGTGCCAGCAGTTACTCAGACAGAAATTCACCCCTCCACTTT
CDR3aa: CASSYSDRNSPLHF

j_gene: TRBJ1-2
abundance: -
d_gene: -
v_gene: TRBV6-5
CDR3nt: TGTGCCAGCACCACTCAGGGGTTTGGCTACACCTTC
CDR3aa: CASTTQGFGYTF

j_gene: TRBJ2-2
abundance: once
d_gene: -
v_gene: TRBV5-1
CDR3nt: TGCGCCAGCAGCTTGGGGTCCGGCACCGGGGAGCTGTTTTTT
CDR3aa: CASSLGSGTGELFF

j_gene: TRBJ2-7
abundance: -
d_gene: TRBD1
v_gene: TRBV6-1
CDR3nt: TGTGCCACCGAGAGGACAGGGTCGTACGAGCAGTACTTC
CDR3aa: CATERTGSYEQYF

j_gene: TRBJ1-5
abundance: -
d_gene: TRBD1
v_gene: TRBV5-1
CDR3nt: TGCGCCAGCAGCCAAAATGGACAGGGGGGGAATCAGCCCCAGCATTTT
CDR3aa: CASSQNGQGGNQPQHF

j_gene: TRBJ2-1
abundance: -
d_gene: TRBD2
v_gene: TRBV19
CDR3nt: TGTGCCAGTATGGGGCTTAGCGGGAGGACCAGAAATGAGCAGTTCTTC
CDR3aa: CASMGLSGRTRNEQFF

j_gene: TRBJ1-1
abundance: -
d_gene: -
v_gene: TRBV7-8
CDR3nt: TGTGCCAGCAGCTTGGTGGCTGGTCTGAACACTGAAGCTTTCTTT
CDR3aa: CASSLVAGLNTEAFF

j_gene: TRBJ2-7
abundance: -
d_gene: -
v_gene: TRBV2
CDR3nt: TGTGCCAGCAGGGTGGGTGGGGCCAGTTCCTACGAGCAGTACTTC
CDR3aa: CASRVGGASSYEQYF

j_gene: TRBJ2-7
abundance: -
d_gene: -
v_gene: TRBV9
CDR3nt: TGTGCCAGCAGCGCGGGTAGCTCCTACGAGCAGTACTTC
CDR3aa: CASSAGSSYEQYF

j_gene: TRBJ1-3
abundance: -
d_gene: -
v_gene: TRBV9
CDR3nt: TGTGCCAGCAGCGTAGCTGGGGCGAGCTCTGGAAACACCATATATTTT
CDR3aa: CASSVAGASSGNTIYF

j_gene: TRBJ2-7
abundance: -
d_gene: TRBD1
v_gene: TRBV2
CDR3nt: TGTGCCAGCCAGGGGACCGGGACAGGGGCCTACGAGCAGTACTTC
CDR3aa: CASQGTGTGAYEQYF

j_gene: TRBJ2-5
abundance: once
d_gene: -
v_gene: TRBV7-7
CDR3nt: TGTGCCAGCAGCTTAGGGCAGGGCTTCCAAGAGACCCAGTACTTC
CDR3aa: CASSLGQGFQETQYF

j_gene: TRBJ2-7
abundance: few
d_gene: TRBD1
v_gene: TRBV6-5
CDR3nt: TGTGCCAGCAGTTACAAGACAGGGCCGGAGTACTTC
CDR3aa: CASSYKTGPEYF

j_gene: TRBJ2-1
abundance: -
d_gene: TRBD2
v_gene: TRBV2
CDR3nt: TGTGCCAGCAGGCCGGGACTAGCGGGAGTTAATGAGCAGTTCTTC
CDR3aa: CASRPGLAGVNEQFF

j_gene: TRBJ1-2
abundance: -
d_gene: -
v_gene: TRBV27
CDR3nt: TGTGCCAGCTCTCGAGAGGAGGGCGGGTATGGCTACACCTTC
CDR3aa: CASSREEGGYGYTF

j_gene: TRBJ1-2
abundance: -
d_gene: -
v_gene: TRBV20-1
CDR3nt: TGCAGTGCTAGAGGGCCCTATGGCTACACCTTC
CDR3aa: CSARGPYGYTF

j_gene: TRBJ1-6
abundance: -
d_gene: -
v_gene: TRBV28
CDR3nt: TGTGCCAGCACCGGGAGAGATCGGCGTCCCCTCCACTTT
CDR3aa: CASTGRDRRPLHF

j_gene: TRBJ2-1
abundance: few
d_gene: -
v_gene: TRBV5-1
CDR3nt: TGCGCCAGCAGCTGGACCGAGTCTCAGGCGGGGTTATCCTACAATGAGCAGTTCTTC
CDR3aa: CASSWTESQAGLSYNEQFF

j_gene: TRBJ1-1
abundance: -
d_gene: -
v_gene: TRBV10-1
CDR3nt: TGCGCCAGCAGTGAGGGTCGGGGTCTCTCGAACACTGAAGCTTTCTTT
CDR3aa: CASSEGRGLSNTEAFF

j_gene: TRBJ2-3
abundance: -
d_gene: -
v_gene: TRBV28
CDR3nt: TGTGCCAGTCTCGGACTTTTCTCCACTAGCACAGATACGCAGTATTTT
CDR3aa: CASLGLFSTSTDTQYF

j_gene: TRBJ1-5
abundance: -
d_gene: TRBD1
v_gene: TRBV28
CDR3nt: TGTGCCAGCAGATCTCAGGGGGCAGGCAATCAGCCCCAGCATTTT
CDR3aa: CASRSQGAGNQPQHF

j_gene: TRBJ2-7
abundance: -
d_gene: TRBD1
v_gene: TRBV5-1
CDR3nt: TGCGCCAGCAGCTTGGCCATAGGACAGGGTAACCACGAGCAGTACTTC
CDR3aa: CASSLAIGQGNHEQYF

j_gene: TRBJ1-4
abundance: -
d_gene: TRBD1
v_gene: TRBV9
CDR3nt: TGTGCCAGCAGCCCCTGGACAGGGGGGGAAAAACTGTTTTTT
CDR3aa: CASSPWTGGEKLFF

j_gene: TRBJ2-5
abundance: few
d_gene: TRBD2
v_gene: TRBV5-1
CDR3nt: TGCGCCAGCAGCAGGCTAGCGGGAGCGATTGAGACCCAGTACTTC
CDR3aa: CASSRLAGAIETQYF

j_gene: TRBJ2-7
abundance: -
d_gene: -
v_gene: TRBV10-3
CDR3nt: TGTGCCATCCAAAACCTGGGACAAGACTACGAGCAGTACTTC
CDR3aa: CAIQNLGQDYEQYF

j_gene: TRBJ2-7
abundance: -
d_gene: -
v_gene: TRBV5-1
CDR3nt: TGCGCCAGCAGCCCTCGGTCAGGCGAGCCTGCCTCGTACGAGCAGTACTTC
CDR3aa: CASSPRSGEPASYEQYF

j_gene: TRBJ1-2
abundance: -
d_gene: TRBD1
v_gene: TRBV27
CDR3nt: TGTGCCGGACAGGGGGCTAAAAATGGCTACACCTTC
CDR3aa: CAGQGAKNGYTF